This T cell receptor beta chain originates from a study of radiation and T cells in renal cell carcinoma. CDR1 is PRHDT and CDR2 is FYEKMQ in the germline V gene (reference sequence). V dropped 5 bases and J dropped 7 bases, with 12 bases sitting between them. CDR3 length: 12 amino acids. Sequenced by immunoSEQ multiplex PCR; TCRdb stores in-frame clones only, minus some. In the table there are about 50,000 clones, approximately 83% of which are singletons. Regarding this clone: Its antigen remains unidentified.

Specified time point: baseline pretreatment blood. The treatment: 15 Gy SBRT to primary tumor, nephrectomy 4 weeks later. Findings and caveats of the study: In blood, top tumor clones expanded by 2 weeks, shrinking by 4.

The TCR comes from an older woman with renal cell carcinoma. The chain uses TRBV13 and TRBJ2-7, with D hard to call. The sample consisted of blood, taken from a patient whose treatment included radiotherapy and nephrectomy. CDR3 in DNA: TGTGCCAGCAGCCAACTTGGCACAGAGCAGTACTTC. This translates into CASSQLGTEQYF.